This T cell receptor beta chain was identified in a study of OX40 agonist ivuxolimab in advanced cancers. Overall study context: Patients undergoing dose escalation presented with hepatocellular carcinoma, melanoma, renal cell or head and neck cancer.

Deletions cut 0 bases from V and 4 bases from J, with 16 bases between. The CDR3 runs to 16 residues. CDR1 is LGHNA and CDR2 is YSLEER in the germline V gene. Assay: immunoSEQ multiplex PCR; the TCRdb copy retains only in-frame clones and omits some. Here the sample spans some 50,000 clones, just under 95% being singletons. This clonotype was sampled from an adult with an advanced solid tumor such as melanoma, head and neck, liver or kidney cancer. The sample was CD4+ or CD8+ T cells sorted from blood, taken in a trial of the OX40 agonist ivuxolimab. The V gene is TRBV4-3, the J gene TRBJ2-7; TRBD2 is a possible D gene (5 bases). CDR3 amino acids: CASSQDRLGAYYEQYF. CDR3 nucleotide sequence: TGCGCCAGCAGCCAAGATCGTTTGGGAGCCTATTACGAGCAGTACTTC.